These 29 T cell receptor beta chains share one sample of origin, sequenced in a study of T cell responses to AZD1222 COVID-19 vaccine. Repertoires were generated with immunoSEQ multiplex PCR, while TCRdb's copy carries only in-frame clones and drops some. The profile covers approximately 67,000 clones, with 80% to 90% appearing a single time and roughly 30% taken by the ten largest. The source was peripheral blood, collected 28 days after the second AZD1222 dose. The receptor set was obtained from an adult who received the AZD1222 COVID-19 vaccine.

This clone was detected a few times. The V gene is TRBV7-3, the J gene TRBJ2-1; a weak D match, TRBD1 (5 bases). Deletions cut 1 base from V and 9 bases from J, with 16 bases between. The CDR3 loop spans 15 amino acids. CDR1 SGHTA and CDR2 FQGTGA come from the germline V gene. For the CDR3, the DNA is TGTGCCAGCAGCTTAATTGGTAATGGGGCAAGTGAGCAGTTCTTC. As protein: CASSLIGNGASEQFF.

The genes are TRBV20-1 and TRBJ2-5, with D uncertain. The germline V gene encodes CDR1 DFQATT and CDR2 SNEGSKA (reference sequence). The CDR3 runs to 10 residues. Trimming cost V 8 bases and J 3 bases, with 7 bases left between them. The chain's CDR3 is CSPKEETQYF. The CDR3 DNA is TGCAGTCCTAAGGAAGAGACCCAGTACTTC.

The chain recombines TRBV14 with TRBJ1-2; TRBD1 matches at 10 bases. This CDR3 has 13 amino acids. V shed 4 bases and J 7 bases; nucleotides not matched to a gene: 3. CDR1 SGHDN and CDR2 FVKESK come from the germline V gene. The CDR3 reads CASSRRDRGGYTF. The DNA for the CDR3 is TGTGCCAGCAGCCGCCGGGACAGGGGTGGCTACACCTTC.

The chain is built from TRBV2 and TRBJ2-3, with 10 bases fitting TRBD1. The ends lost 6 bases at V and 4 bases at J; junction bases unmatched: 10. CDR1 is SNHLY and CDR2 is FYNNEI in the germline V gene. This CDR3 region has 16 residues. For the CDR3, the DNA is TGTGCCAGCAGAGTACGACAGGGGGCGCCTTCAGATACGCAGTATTTT. Protein sequence: CASRVRQGAPSDTQYF.

The gene calls are TRBV6-5 and TRBJ2-7; 7 bases agree with TRBD1. Losses at the gene ends were 6 bases for V and 2 bases for J; bases not matched to a gene: 7. The CDR3 runs to 14 residues. Germline lookup yields CDR1 MNHEY and CDR2 SVGAGI. The DNA of the CDR3 is TGTGCCAGCAGCGGACAGGAAAGTCCCTACGAGCAGTACTTC. Translating it yields CASSGQESPYEQYF.

The chain carries TRBV14 and TRBJ2-7; D unresolved. The length of the CDR3 is 13 residues. Germline V CDR1 and CDR2: SGHDN, FVKESK. V was shortened by 2 bases and J by 6 bases, with 11 bases between the two germline ends. The CDR3 nucleotides read TGTGCCAGCAGCCAAATGGTGGCAGGCGAGCAGTACTTC. This gives the protein CASSQMVAGEQYF.

V gene TRBV19 combines with J gene TRBJ2-7; 9 positions match TRBD1. The J segment lost 2 bases and the V segment lost 4 bases, leaving 9 bases of the junction unmatched. The CDR3 is 16 residues long. Germline loops: CDR1 LNHDA, CDR2 SQIVND (reference sequence). Here the CDR3 DNA reads TGTGCCAGTAGTAGTGGGACCGGGACAGGGCCCTACGAGCAGTACTTC. It specifies CASSSGTGTGPYEQYF.

The rearrangement joins TRBV18 to TRBJ1-1; unclear D gene. Germline CDR1 KGHSH, CDR2 LQKENI. V dropped 0 bases and J dropped 5 bases, with 10 bases sitting between them. The CDR3 is 14 residues long. This CDR3 is CASSPPISGTEAFF. In nucleotides, the CDR3 is TGTGCCAGCTCACCACCGATTTCTGGGACTGAAGCTTTCTTT. Full variable domain (outside the CDR3, taken from reference TRBV18 and TRBJ1-1): NAGVMQNPRHLVRRRGQEARLRCSPMKGHSHVYWYRQLPEEGLKFMVYLQKENIIDESGMPKERFSAEFPKEGPSILRIQQVVRGDSAAYFCASSPPISGTEAFFGQGTRLTVV.

This chain uses TRBV20-1 with TRBJ1-4; D is uncertain. The CDR3 loop spans 10 amino acids. Per the germline V gene, CDR1 is DFQATT and CDR2 is SNEGSKA (reference sequence). The CDR3: CSLGNEKLFF. The CDR3 DNA reads TGCAGCCTGGGTAATGAAAAACTGTTTTTT.

The gene calls are TRBV7-2 and TRBJ2-7; D not resolved. This CDR3 is 15 amino acids long. The V gene lost 1 base and the J gene lost 3 bases, with 13 bases spanning the gap. Germline-derived CDR1 and CDR2 are SGHTA and FQGNSA. CDR3 in DNA: TGTGCCAGCAGCTTAGGGGGTACTTACCGCTACGAGCAGTACTTC. Protein product: CASSLGGTYRYEQYF.

V gene TRBV4-1 combines with J gene TRBJ1-6; D remains unclear. Germline CDR1 reads MGHRA; CDR2 reads YSYEKL. The CDR3 length is 16 residues. The ends were cut back, 4 bases at V and 9 bases at J, with 19 bases in the middle. The CDR3 sequence is CASSPSMASRTSPLHF. CDR3 in DNA: TGCGCCAGCAGCCCCTCGATGGCCAGCAGGACTTCACCCCTCCACTTT.

V gene TRBV18 combines with J gene TRBJ1-5; TRBD1 matches at 10 bases. J lost 9 bases, V lost 3 bases, and 2 bases had no gene match. The V gene's germline CDR1 is KGHSH and CDR2 LQKENI. The CDR3 extends over 13 amino acids. The chain's CDR3 is CASSPGQGTPQHF. In DNA, the CDR3 is TGTGCCAGCTCACCGGGACAGGGGACGCCCCAGCATTTT.

The chain has TRBV18 and TRBJ1-5; D is undetermined. This CDR3 has 18 residues. V gave up 3 bases and J gave up 3 bases, with 21 bases separating them. Per the germline V gene, CDR1 is KGHSH and CDR2 is LQKENI. The CDR3 is CASSPRYTHSADNQPQHF. DNA of the CDR3: TGTGCCAGCTCACCCAGATACACCCACAGCGCCGACAATCAGCCCCAGCATTTT. Variable domain in full (rest from reference TRBV18 and TRBJ1-5): NAGVMQNPRHLVRRRGQEARLRCSPMKGHSHVYWYRQLPEEGLKFMVYLQKENIIDESGMPKERFSAEFPKEGPSILRIQQVVRGDSAAYFCASSPRYTHSADNQPQHFGDGTRLSIL.

The chain combines TRBV7-9 with TRBJ2-3; 7 positions match TRBD1. Germline V CDR1 and CDR2: SEHNR, FQNEAQ (reference sequence). The CDR3 is 14 residues long. V was clipped by 5 bases and J by 6 bases; unmatched bases: 8. CDR3 amino acids: CASSPDRARDTQYF. The CDR3 nucleotides are TGTGCCAGCAGCCCAGACAGGGCTAGGGATACGCAGTATTTT.

V and J are TRBV2 and TRBJ1-5; D is perhaps TRBD1 (6 bases). The CDR3 spans 14 residues. Trimming pared 2 bases from V and 7 bases from J, leaving 12 bases between. Germline lookup yields CDR1 SNHLY and CDR2 FYNNEI. The CDR3 bases are TGTGCCAGCAGTGAACAGGGGATAGGCCAGCCCCAGCATTTT. Protein: CASSEQGIGQPQHF.

This CDR3 reads CASSPMTTNTEAFF. The CDR3 region has the DNA TGCGCCAGCAGCCCGATGACAACGAACACTGAAGCTTTCTTT. The rearrangement uses TRBV5-1 and TRBJ1-1; D remains unclear. V lost 4 bases, J lost 1 base, and 11 bases lay in between. Germline V gene data show CDR1 as SGHRS and CDR2 as YFSETQ. This CDR3 is built from 14 residues.

This chain joins TRBV4-2 and TRBJ1-2; 8 bases match TRBD1. V was clipped by 1 base and J by 0 bases; unmatched bases: 10. The CDR3 length is 18 residues. From germline, CDR1 is LGHNA and CDR2 YNFKEQ. CDR3 sequence reads: CASSQGPLQGASNYGYTF. The CDR3 DNA sequence: TGTGCCAGCAGCCAAGGCCCCCTCCAGGGGGCGTCTAACTATGGCTACACCTTC.

The chain joins TRBV19 to TRBJ1-1; no clear D gene. Trimming took 1 base from V and 0 from J, leaving 15 bases between them. The CDR3 runs 17 residues. Germline V gives CDR1 LNHDA, CDR2 SQIVND (reference sequence). The CDR3 DNA follows: TGTGCCAGTAGTATAGTGATGGGGAGCGGGATGAACACTGAAGCTTTCTTT. It encodes CASSIVMGSGMNTEAFF.

V and J are TRBV9 and TRBJ2-1; no reliable D call. The CDR3 sequence is 15 residues long. Looked up from germline, CDR1 is SGDLS and CDR2 is YYNGEE. Between the trimmed V and J ends, which lost 3 bases and 8 bases, there was a span of 18 bases. DNA for the CDR3: TGTGCCAGCAGCGCCCTGGGTCTTCATGTCGATGAGCAGTTCTTC. Its translation is CASSALGLHVDEQFF.

This clone was found a few times. The J gene is TRBJ2-2, the V gene TRBV7-2; D uncertain. This CDR3 comprises 16 residues. With 5 bases removed from V and 5 bases from J, the gap between germline ends came to 18 bases. Germline lookup yields CDR1 SGHTA and CDR2 FQGNSA. CDR3 amino acids: CASSLSRSGVTGELFF. Written as DNA, the CDR3 is TGTGCCAGCAGCCTTTCCCGGTCTGGCGTGACCGGGGAGCTGTTTTTT.

The J gene is TRBJ1-1, the V gene TRBV11-3, with no clear D. The germline V gene has CDR1 SGHNT and CDR2 YENEEA. The CDR3 is made up of 15 amino acids. Trimming took off 4 bases at V and 1 base at J, with 13 bases between the two ends. CDR3 in DNA: TGTGCCAGCAGCTCCCGGGGTTCGGGGAACACTGAAGCTTTCTTT. Protein sequence: CASSSRGSGNTEAFF.

This chain uses TRBV6-5 with TRBJ2-3; D gene ambiguous. Trimming removed 8 bases at V and 0 bases at J, with 6 bases between. This CDR3 region has 12 residues. The germline V gene encodes CDR1 MNHEY and CDR2 SVGAGI. CDR3 bases: TGTGCCAGCGTACCTAGCACAGATACGCAGTATTTT. It specifies CASVPSTDTQYF.

The V and J genes are TRBV28 and TRBJ1-5; 10 nucleotides align to TRBD1. The germline gives CDR1 MDHEN, CDR2 SYDVKM. This CDR3 spans 16 amino acids. With 4 bases clipped from V and 4 bases from J, the junction kept 7 bases outside the gene matches. The CDR3 is CASSSGGQGRNQPQHF. In DNA form, the CDR3 reads TGTGCCAGCAGTTCCGGGGGACAGGGGCGAAATCAGCCCCAGCATTTT.

This chain uses TRBV5-4 with TRBJ2-5; 9 positions match TRBD1. The trim removed 2 bases at V and 5 bases at J, leaving 7 bases unmatched. CDR1 and CDR2 (germline): SGHNT, YYREEE (reference sequence). The CDR3 is 15 amino acids. The CDR3 bases are TGTGCCAGCAGCTTACAACAGGGGGCGGGGGAGACCCAGTACTTC. Translated, it gives CASSLQQGAGETQYF. The full variable domain, completed using reference TRBV5-4 and TRBJ2-5, is ETGVTQSPTHLIKTRGQQVTLRCSSQSGHNTVSWYQQALGQGPQFIFQYYREEENGRGNFPPRFSGLQFPNYSSELNVNALELDDSALYLCASSLQQGAGETQYFGPGTRLLVL.

The rearrangement joins TRBV2 to TRBJ2-2; D remains ambiguous. V gave up 1 base and J gave up 8 bases, with 8 bases separating them. The CDR3 runs 13 residues. Germline values: CDR1 SNHLY, CDR2 FYNNEI. For the CDR3, the DNA is TGTGCCAGCAGTGAAGATTTCCGGGGGGAGCTGTTTTTT. The encoded protein is CASSEDFRGELFF.

The genes are TRBV5-1 and TRBJ2-3, with unresolved D. Germline V gene data show CDR1 as SGHRS and CDR2 as YFSETQ. Trimming removed 3 bases from V and 6 bases from J, with 20 bases in between. CDR3 length equals 16 residues. Written as DNA, the CDR3 is TGCGCCAGCAGCTCAGAATCAGGCGACGGGTGGGATACGCAGTATTTT. As protein: CASSSESGDGWDTQYF.

This chain joins TRBV2 and TRBJ2-7, with D perhaps matching TRBD1 (6 bases). The CDR3 spans 13 residues. V was cut by 8 bases and J by 3 bases, with 14 bases left in between. CDR1 and CDR2 from the germline V gene are SNHLY and FYNNEI. This chain's CDR3 is CASGDEQGYEQYF. Here the CDR3 DNA reads TGTGCCAGCGGGGACGAACAGGGCTACGAGCAGTACTTC.

The rearrangement joins TRBV9 to TRBJ2-2; TRBD2 matches at 10 bases. V shed 0 bases and J 7 bases; nucleotides not matched to a gene: 6. The CDR3 loop spans 16 amino acids. CDR1 and CDR2 (germline): SGDLS, YYNGEE. CDR3 amino acids: CASSVGLAGVNGELFF. The DNA of the CDR3 is TGTGCCAGCAGCGTAGGGCTAGCGGGAGTTAACGGGGAGCTGTTTTTT.

The J gene is TRBJ2-1, the V gene TRBV7-3, with a possible D match to TRBD2 (6 bases). Germline V gene sequence: CDR1 SGHTA, CDR2 FQGTGA. The CDR3 has 12 amino acids. V was trimmed by 5 bases and J by 6 bases, leaving 8 bases between them. The chain's CDR3 is CASSPGSNEQFF. The CDR3 DNA is TGTGCCAGCAGCCCCGGGAGCAATGAGCAGTTCTTC.